This T cell receptor beta chain appears in the sequencing data of a study of human CD8 memory T cell subsets. Preparation of the TCR beta libraries relied on UMI-labeled 5' RACE. TCRdb re-analyzed the 5' RACE reads; it lists each CDR3 protein once, without DNA. The listing records approximately 6,200 distinct CDR3 sequences. Notes on this clonotype: Its antigen is as yet unknown.

It was CCR7+ PD-1+ TIGIT+ early memory CD8+ T cells with exhausted-like traits that constituted TPEX cells. Extraction of RNA, which was performed with an RNeasy Mini Kit, drew on duplicate vials of some 150,000 sorted CD8+ T cells per subset. Per germline, CDR1 SGHVS and CDR2 FQNEAQ. The CDR3 has 15 amino acids. General study results and limits: Only minimal overlap was seen between the stem-like memory and the precursor exhausted T cell repertoires. For stem-like memory and precursor exhausted T cells, diversity was similarly high, which was not true of effector memory cells. Chao1 estimates suggested higher diversity in stem-like memory T cells than in precursor exhausted T cells.

The TCR originated in a human donor in good health. This chain joins TRBV7-8 and TRBJ1-4. The sequencing sample was made of CD8+ T cells from PBMCs. CDR3 sequence reads: CASSLGPSNREKLFF.